The 14 T cell receptor beta chains below all came from one sample that was sequenced in a study of human T cells and chemical hapten exposure. Indicated time point: patch test 3, about 24 weeks after DPC sensitization. As for treatment: therapeutic diphenylcyclopropenone sensitization with weekly scalp DPC. Using its own MiXCR run on the RACE reads, TCRdb lists one record per CDR3 protein. The table includes about 190,000 distinct CDR3 sequences, approximately 24% detected once. The sequencing here drew on whole blood, taken in connection with sensitization to the hapten diphenylcyclopropenone (DPC). These receptors all stem from a woman aged 40 to 50 with alopecia areata. Some clones in this sample may be carry-over from other donors' samples.

The gene calls are TRBV6-2 or TRBV6-3 and TRBJ2-5; 12 bases are shared with TRBD2. From germline, CDR1 is MNHEY and CDR2 SVGEGT. Trimming at V came to 6 bases and at J to 7 bases, leaving 9 bases not matched to a gene. This CDR3 has 15 residues. CDR3 sequence reads: CASRGLAGPAVTQYF. CDR3 sequence (DNA): TGTGCCAGCAGGGGACTAGCGGGTCCGGCGGTGACCCAGTACTTC.

In its sample, this clonotype was seen a few times. The chain recombines TRBV6-5 with TRBJ2-7; 8 bases align to TRBD1. Germline values: CDR1 MNHEY, CDR2 SVGAGI. This CDR3 is built from 20 residues. J was trimmed by 0 bases and V by 1 base; bases with no gene match: 17. The CDR3 reads CASSYWAYPSGQEVSYEQYF. CDR3 coding DNA: TGTGCCAGCAGTTACTGGGCCTACCCATCGGGACAGGAAGTCTCCTACGAGCAGTACTTC.

The V call is TRBV20-1, the J call TRBJ2-1, with 9 nucleotides matching TRBD2. The CDR3 covers 15 residues. Germline CDR1 and CDR2: DFQATT and SNEGSKA (reference sequence). The junction had 3 bases not matched to a gene; V was cut back by 0 bases and J by 3 bases. CDR3 coding DNA: TGCAGTGCTAGAGATTGGACTAGCGTCTACAATGAGCAGTTCTTC. Translating it yields CSARDWTSVYNEQFF.

The chain recombines TRBV6-5 with TRBJ2-3; 14 positions agree with TRBD2. The length of the CDR3 is 14 residues. CDR1 and CDR2 (germline): MNHEY, SVGAGI. V was clipped by 6 bases and J by 4 bases; unmatched bases: 0. The CDR3 here is CASRGLAGADTQYF. The CDR3, as DNA: TGTGCCAGCAGGGGACTAGCGGGAGCAGATACGCAGTATTTT.

The chain carries TRBV28 and TRBJ2-1; TRBD2 agrees at 9 bases. V shed 7 bases and J 0 bases; nucleotides not matched to a gene: 7. Germline values: CDR1 MDHEN, CDR2 SYDVKM. The CDR3 length is 16 residues. The chain's CDR3 is CASTTGGGVSYNEQFF. The CDR3 bases are TGTGCCAGCACCACAGGCGGGGGGGTCTCCTACAATGAGCAGTTCTTC.

V is TRBV29-1 and J is TRBJ1-1; 7 bases are a match to TRBD1. This CDR3 is 13 amino acids long. The trim removed 7 bases at V and 2 bases at J, leaving 7 bases unmatched. Germline assignment: CDR1 SQVTM and CDR2 ANQGSEA. The CDR3, as DNA: TGCAGCGCCCTGGACAGGACCAACACTGAAGCTTTCTTT. This sequence encodes CSALDRTNTEAFF.

The table lists this clonotype with a few counts. The CDR3 DNA is TGTGCCAGCAGTTCCCCGGGGCAAACCTACGAGCAGTACTTC. It translates to CASSSPGQTYEQYF. This rearrangement joins TRBV27 to TRBJ2-7; the D call may be TRBD1 or TRBD2 (5 bases each). Deletions cut 4 bases from V and 2 bases from J, with 12 bases between. Germline V CDR1 and CDR2: MNHEY, SMNVEV (reference sequence). There are 14 residues in the CDR3.

J is TRBJ1-1 and V is TRBV4-1; 9 nucleotides agree with TRBD1. The length of the CDR3 is 14 residues. Trimming removed 5 bases from V and 4 bases from J; junction bases left unmatched: 5. Germline V gene lookup returns CDR1 MGHRA and CDR2 YSYEKL. The CDR3 sequence is CASSEPGQGTEAFF. The CDR3, as DNA: TGCGCCAGCAGCGAACCGGGACAGGGCACTGAAGCTTTCTTT.

This clonotype was observed a few times. The V and J genes are TRBV6-5 and TRBJ1-3, with 9 bases fitting TRBD1. This CDR3 has 14 residues. Germline lookup yields CDR1 MNHEY and CDR2 SVGAGI. The V and J ends lost 11 bases and 0 bases, in that order; junction bases with no gene match: 5. Here the CDR3 DNA reads TGTGCCCAAGACAGGGGGAACTCTGGAAACACCATATATTTT. Translating it yields CAQDRGNSGNTIYF.

The chain combines TRBV20-1 with TRBJ2-7; D is possibly TRBD2 (6 bases). CDR1 DFQATT and CDR2 SNEGSKA come from the germline V gene (reference sequence). Trimming removed 5 bases at V and 0 bases at J, with 14 bases between. The CDR3 consists of 14 residues. CDR3 DNA sequence: TGCAGTGCTTACCTGGTCGGGAGCTCCTACGAGCAGTACTTC. It translates to CSAYLVGSSYEQYF.

V gene TRBV12-3 or TRBV12-4 combines with J gene TRBJ2-7; D unresolved. The V end was cut by 3 bases, the J end by 2 bases, with 5 bases between. The CDR3 runs 12 residues. In DNA, the CDR3 is TGTGCCAGCAGTTTCGAGCCCTACGAGCAGTACTTC. Protein: CASSFEPYEQYF.

The sample holds many counts of this clonotype. The genes are TRBV7-2 and TRBJ2-7; TRBD2 matches at 10 bases. Germline loops: CDR1 SGHTA, CDR2 FQGNSA. CDR3 length: 14 amino acids. The junction had 4 bases not matched to a gene; V was cut back by 5 bases and J by 3 bases. CDR3 amino acids: CASSETSGFYEQYF. The CDR3 nucleotides are TGTGCCAGCAGCGAGACTAGCGGGTTCTACGAGCAGTACTTC.

This clonotype was seen a handful of times. An end of the junction differs from the germline gene, which may be a read error. V usage is TRBV20-1 and J usage is TRBJ2-1; TRBD2 agrees at 10 bases. This CDR3 comprises 14 residues. Per germline, CDR1 DFQATT and CDR2 SNEGSKA (reference sequence). The CDR3 sequence: CSARTSGSFNEQFF. DNA for the CDR3: TGCAGTGCTAGGACTAGCGGGTCCTTCAATGAGCAGTTCTTC.

V is TRBV5-6 and J is TRBJ2-7, with TRBD1 identical over 10 bases. V dropped 4 bases and J dropped 5; count of bases not matched to a gene: 9. Germline CDR1 SGHDT, CDR2 YYEEEE. The length of the CDR3 is 15 residues. CDR3 nucleotides: TGTGCCAGCAGCGTTCCGGGACAGGGGCCCCACGAGCAGTACTTC. Amino acids: CASSVPGQGPHEQYF.